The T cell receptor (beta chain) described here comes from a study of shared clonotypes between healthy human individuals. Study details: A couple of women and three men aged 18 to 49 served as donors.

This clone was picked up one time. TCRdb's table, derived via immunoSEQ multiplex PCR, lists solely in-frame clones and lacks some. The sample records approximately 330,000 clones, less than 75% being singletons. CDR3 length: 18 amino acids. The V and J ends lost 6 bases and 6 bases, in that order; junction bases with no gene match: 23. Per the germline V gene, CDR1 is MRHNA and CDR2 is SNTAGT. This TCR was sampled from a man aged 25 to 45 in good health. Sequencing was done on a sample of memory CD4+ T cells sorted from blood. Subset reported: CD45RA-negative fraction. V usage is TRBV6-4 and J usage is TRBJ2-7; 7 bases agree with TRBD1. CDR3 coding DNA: TGTGCCAGCAGACTGGGTCAGGTTCAGGGGGTTGTCCTTTTCGAGCAGTACTTC. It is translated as CASRLGQVQGVVLFEQYF.